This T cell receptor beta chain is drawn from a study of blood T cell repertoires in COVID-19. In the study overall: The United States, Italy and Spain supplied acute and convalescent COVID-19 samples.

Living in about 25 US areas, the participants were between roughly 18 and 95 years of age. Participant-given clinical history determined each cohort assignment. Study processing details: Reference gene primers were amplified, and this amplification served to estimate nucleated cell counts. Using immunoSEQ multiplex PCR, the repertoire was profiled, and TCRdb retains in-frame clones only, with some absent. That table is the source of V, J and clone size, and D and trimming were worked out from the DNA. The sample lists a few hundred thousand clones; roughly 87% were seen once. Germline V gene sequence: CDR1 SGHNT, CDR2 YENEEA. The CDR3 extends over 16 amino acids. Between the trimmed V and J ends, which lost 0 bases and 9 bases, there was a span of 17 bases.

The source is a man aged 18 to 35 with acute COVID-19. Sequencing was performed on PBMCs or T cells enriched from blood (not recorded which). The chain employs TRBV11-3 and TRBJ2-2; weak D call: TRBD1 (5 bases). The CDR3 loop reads CASSLEDGRVMRELFF. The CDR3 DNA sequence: TGTGCCAGCAGCTTAGAAGACGGCAGGGTTATGAGGGAGCTGTTTTTT.